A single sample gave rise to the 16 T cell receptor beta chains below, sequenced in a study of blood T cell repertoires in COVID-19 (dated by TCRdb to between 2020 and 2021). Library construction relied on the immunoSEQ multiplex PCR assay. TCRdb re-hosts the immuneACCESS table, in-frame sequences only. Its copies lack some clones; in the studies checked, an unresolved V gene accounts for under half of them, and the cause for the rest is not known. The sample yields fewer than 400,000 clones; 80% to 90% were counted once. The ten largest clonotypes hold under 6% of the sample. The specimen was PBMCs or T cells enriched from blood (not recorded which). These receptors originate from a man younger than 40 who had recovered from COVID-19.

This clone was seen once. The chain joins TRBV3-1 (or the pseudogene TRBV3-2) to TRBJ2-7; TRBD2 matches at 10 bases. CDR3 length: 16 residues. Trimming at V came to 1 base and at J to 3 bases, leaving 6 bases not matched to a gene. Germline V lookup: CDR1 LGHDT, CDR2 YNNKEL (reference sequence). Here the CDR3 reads CASSQVPSGGLYEQYF. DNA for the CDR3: TGTGCCAGCAGCCAAGTGCCTAGCGGGGGACTCTACGAGCAGTACTTC.

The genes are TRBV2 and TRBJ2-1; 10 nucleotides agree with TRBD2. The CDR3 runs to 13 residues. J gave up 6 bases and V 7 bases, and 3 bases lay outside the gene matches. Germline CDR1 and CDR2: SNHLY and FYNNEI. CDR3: CASIWTSGNEQFF. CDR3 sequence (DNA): TGTGCCAGCATTTGGACTAGCGGCAATGAGCAGTTCTTC.

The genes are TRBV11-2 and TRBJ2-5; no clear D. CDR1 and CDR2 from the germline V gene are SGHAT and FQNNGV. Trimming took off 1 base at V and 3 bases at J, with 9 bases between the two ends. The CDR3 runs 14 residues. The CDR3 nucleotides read TGTGCCAGCAGCTTAGGCGTGTTGAAAGAGACCCAGTACTTC. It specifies CASSLGVLKETQYF.

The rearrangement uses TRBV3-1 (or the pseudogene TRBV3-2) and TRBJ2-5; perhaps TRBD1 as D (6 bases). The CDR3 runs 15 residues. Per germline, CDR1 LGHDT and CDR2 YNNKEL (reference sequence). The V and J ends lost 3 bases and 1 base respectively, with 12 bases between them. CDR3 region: CASSQLQGSQETQYF. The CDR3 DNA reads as TGTGCCAGCAGCCAGCTACAGGGATCCCAAGAGACCCAGTACTTC.

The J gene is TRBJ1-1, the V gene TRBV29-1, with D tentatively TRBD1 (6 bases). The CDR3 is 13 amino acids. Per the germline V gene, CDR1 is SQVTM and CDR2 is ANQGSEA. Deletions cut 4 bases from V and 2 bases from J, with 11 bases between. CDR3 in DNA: TGCAGCGTTGGAAAGGGACAAAACACTGAAGCTTTCTTT. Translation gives CSVGKGQNTEAFF.

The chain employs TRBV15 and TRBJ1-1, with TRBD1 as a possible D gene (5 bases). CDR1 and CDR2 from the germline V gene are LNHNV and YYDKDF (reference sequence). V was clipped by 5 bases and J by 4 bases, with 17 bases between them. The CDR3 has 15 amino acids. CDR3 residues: CATSPLGGGGTEAFF. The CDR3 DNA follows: TGTGCCACCAGCCCCCTGGGTGGGGGGGGCACTGAAGCTTTCTTT. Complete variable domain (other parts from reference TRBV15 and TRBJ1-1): DAMVIQNPRYQVTQFGKPVTLSCSQTLNHNVMYWYQQKSSQAPKLLFHYYDKDFNNEADTPDNFQSRRPNTSFCFLDIRSPGLGDTAMYLCATSPLGGGGTEAFFGQGTRLTVV.

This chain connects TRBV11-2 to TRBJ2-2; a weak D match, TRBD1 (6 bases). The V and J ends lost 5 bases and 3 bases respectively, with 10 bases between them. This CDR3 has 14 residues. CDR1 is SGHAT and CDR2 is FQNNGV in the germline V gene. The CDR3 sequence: CASSRWTDTGELFF. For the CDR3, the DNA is TGTGCCAGCAGCCGTTGGACAGACACCGGGGAGCTGTTTTTT.

CDR3 DNA: TGTGCCTGGATCAGACAGGTGAACACTGAAGCTTTCTTT. Its protein product is CAWIRQVNTEAFF. The rearrangement links TRBV30 to TRBJ1-1, with D possibly TRBD1 on 6 matching bases. The CDR3 loop spans 13 amino acids. Germline V CDR1 and CDR2: GTSNPN, SVGIG (reference sequence). V was shortened by 4 bases and J by 0 bases, with 9 bases between the two germline ends.

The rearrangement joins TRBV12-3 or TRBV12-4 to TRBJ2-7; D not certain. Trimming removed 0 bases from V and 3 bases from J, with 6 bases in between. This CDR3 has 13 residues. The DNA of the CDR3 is TGTGCCAGCAGTTTAGCCACAAACTACGAGCAGTACTTC. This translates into CASSLATNYEQYF.

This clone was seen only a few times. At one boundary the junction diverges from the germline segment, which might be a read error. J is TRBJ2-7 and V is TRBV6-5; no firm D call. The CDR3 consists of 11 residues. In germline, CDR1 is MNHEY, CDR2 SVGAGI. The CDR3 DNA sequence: TGTGCCAGCAGTTACTCCGACGAGCAGTACTTC. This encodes CASSYSDEQYF.

DNA for the CDR3: TGTGCCACCAGTGACTACACTAGCGGGGCTTACAATGAGCAGTTCTTC. It specifies CATSDYTSGAYNEQFF. The rearrangement uses TRBV24-1 and TRBJ2-1, with 10 bases matching TRBD2. J was trimmed by 4 bases and V by 4 bases; bases with no gene match: 6. The CDR3 consists of 16 residues. The germline gives CDR1 KGHDR, CDR2 SFDVKD.

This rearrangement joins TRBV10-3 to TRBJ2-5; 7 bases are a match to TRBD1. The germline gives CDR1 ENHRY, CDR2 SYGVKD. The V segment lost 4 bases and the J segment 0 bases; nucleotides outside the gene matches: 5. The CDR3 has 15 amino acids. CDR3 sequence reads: CAISGATGNQETQYF. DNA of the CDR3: TGTGCCATCAGTGGGGCGACAGGGAACCAAGAGACCCAGTACTTC.

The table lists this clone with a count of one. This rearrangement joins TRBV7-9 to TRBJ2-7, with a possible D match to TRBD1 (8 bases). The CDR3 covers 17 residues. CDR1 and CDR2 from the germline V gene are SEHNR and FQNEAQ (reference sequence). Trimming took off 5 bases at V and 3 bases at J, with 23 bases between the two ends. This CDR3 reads CASSPTLRQGRGYEQYF. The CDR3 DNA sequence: TGTGCCAGCAGCCCTACTCTTCGACAGGGGAGGGGCTACGAGCAGTACTTC.

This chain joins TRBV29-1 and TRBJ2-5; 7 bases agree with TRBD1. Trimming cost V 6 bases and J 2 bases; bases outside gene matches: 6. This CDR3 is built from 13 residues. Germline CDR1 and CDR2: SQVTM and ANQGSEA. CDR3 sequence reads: CSVLGQFQETQYF. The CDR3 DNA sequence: TGCAGCGTGTTGGGACAGTTTCAAGAGACCCAGTACTTC.

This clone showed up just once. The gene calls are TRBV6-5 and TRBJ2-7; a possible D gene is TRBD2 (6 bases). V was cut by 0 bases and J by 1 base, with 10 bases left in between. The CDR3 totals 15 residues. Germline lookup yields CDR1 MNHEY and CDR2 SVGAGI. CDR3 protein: CASSYSGGVSYEQYF. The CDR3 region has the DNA TGTGCCAGCAGTTACTCCGGCGGGGTATCCTACGAGCAGTACTTC.

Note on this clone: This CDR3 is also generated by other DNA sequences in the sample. Written as DNA, the CDR3 is TGTGCCAGCAGTTCCGGACAGGGCCACTCACCCCTCCACTTT. Translated: CASSSGQGHSPLHF. The chain has TRBV28 and TRBJ1-6, with 8 bases that match TRBD1. Germline CDR1 reads MDHEN; CDR2 reads SYDVKM. J was trimmed by 10 bases and V by 4 bases; bases with no gene match: 6. This CDR3 has 14 residues.